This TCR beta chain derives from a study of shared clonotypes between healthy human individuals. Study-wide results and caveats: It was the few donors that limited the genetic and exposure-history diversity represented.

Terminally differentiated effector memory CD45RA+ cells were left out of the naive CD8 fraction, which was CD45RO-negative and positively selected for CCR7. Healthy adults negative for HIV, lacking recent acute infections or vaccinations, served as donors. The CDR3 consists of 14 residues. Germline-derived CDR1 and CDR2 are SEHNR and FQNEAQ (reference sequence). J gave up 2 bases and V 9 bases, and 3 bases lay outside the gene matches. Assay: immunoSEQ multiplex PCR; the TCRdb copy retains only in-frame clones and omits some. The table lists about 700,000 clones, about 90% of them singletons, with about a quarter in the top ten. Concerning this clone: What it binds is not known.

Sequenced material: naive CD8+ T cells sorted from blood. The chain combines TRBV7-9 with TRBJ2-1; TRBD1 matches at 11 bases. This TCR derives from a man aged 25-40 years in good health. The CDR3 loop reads CASQGQGAYNEQFF. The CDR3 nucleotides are TGTGCCAGTCAGGGACAGGGGGCCTACAATGAGCAGTTCTTC.